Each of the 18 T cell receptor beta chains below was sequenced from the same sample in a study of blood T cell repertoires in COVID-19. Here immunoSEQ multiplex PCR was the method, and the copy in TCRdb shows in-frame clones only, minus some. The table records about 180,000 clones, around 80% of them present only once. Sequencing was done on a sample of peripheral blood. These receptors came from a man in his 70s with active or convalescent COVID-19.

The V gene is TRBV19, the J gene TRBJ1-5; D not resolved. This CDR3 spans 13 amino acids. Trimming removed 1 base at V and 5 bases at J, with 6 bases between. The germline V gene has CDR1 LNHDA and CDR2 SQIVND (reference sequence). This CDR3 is CASSIAPDQPQHF. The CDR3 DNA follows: TGTGCCAGTAGTATAGCCCCAGATCAGCCCCAGCATTTT.

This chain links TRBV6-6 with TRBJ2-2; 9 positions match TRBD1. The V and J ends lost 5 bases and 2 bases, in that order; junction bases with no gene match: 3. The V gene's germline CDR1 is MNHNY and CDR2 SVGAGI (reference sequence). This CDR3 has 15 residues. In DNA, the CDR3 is TGTGCCAGCAGTGGGACAGGGATAAACACCGGGGAGCTGTTTTTT. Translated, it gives CASSGTGINTGELFF.

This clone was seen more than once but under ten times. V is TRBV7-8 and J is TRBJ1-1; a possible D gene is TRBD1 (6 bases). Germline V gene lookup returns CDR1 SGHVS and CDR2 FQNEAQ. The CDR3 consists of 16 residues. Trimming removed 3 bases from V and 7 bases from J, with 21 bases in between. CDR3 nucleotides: TGTGCCAGCAGCTTGAGCGGGGCGGGGGCATGGATTGAAGCTTTCTTT. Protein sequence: CASSLSGAGAWIEAFF.

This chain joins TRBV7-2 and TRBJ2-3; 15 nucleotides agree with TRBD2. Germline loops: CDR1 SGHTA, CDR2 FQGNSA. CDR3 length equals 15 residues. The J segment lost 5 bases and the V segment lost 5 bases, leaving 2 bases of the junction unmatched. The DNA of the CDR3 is TGTGCCAGCAGCCGGGGACTAGCGGGAGGAGATACGCAGTATTTT. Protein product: CASSRGLAGGDTQYF. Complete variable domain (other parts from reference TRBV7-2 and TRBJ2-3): GAGVSQSPSNKVTEKGKDVELRCDPISGHTALYWYRQSLGQGLEFLIYFQGNSAPDKSGLPSDRFSAERTGGSVSTLTIQRTQQEDSAVYLCASSRGLAGGDTQYFGPGTRLTVL.

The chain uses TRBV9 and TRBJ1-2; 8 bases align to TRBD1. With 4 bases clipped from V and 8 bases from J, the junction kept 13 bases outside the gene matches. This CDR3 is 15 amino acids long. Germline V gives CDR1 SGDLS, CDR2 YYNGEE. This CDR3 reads CASSSELGQGGGYTF. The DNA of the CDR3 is TGTGCCAGCAGCTCTGAGCTCGGACAGGGAGGCGGCTACACCTTC.

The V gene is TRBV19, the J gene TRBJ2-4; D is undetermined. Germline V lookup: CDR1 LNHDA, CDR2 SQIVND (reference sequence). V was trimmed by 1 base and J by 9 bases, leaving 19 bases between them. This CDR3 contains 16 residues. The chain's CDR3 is CASSIGQVESSAIQYF. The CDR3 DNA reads TGTGCCAGTAGTATAGGTCAGGTAGAATCTTCGGCCATTCAGTACTTC.

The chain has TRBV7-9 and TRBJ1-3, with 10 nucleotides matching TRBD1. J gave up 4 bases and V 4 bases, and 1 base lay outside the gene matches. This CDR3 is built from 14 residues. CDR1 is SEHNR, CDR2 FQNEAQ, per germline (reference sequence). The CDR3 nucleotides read TGTGCCAGCAGCTGGGGACAGGGGGGAAACACCATATATTTT. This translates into CASSWGQGGNTIYF. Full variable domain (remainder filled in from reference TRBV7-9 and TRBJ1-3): DTGVSQNPRHKITKRGQNVTFRCDPISEHNRLYWYRQTLGQGPEFLTYFQNEAQLEKSRLLSDRFSAERPKGSFSTLEIQRTEQGDSAMYLCASSWGQGGNTIYFGEGSWLTVV.

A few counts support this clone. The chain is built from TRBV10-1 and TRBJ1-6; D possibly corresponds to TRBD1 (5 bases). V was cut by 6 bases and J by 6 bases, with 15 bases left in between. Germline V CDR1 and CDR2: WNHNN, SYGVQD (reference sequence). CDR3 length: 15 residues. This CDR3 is CASSGGTATNSPLHF. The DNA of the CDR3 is TGCGCCAGCAGCGGAGGGACTGCAACTAATTCACCCCTCCACTTT.

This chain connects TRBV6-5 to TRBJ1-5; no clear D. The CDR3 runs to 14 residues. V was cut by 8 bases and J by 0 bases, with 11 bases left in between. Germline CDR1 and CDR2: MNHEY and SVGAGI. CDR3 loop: CASASVNSNQPQHF. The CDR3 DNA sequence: TGTGCCAGCGCCAGCGTCAATAGCAATCAGCCCCAGCATTTT.

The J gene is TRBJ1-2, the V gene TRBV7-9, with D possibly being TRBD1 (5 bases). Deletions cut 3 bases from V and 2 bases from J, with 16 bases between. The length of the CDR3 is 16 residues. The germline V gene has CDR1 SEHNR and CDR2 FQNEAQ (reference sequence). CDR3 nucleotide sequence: TGTGCCAGCAGCTTTGGGGGGGAGGACACGAACTATGGCTACACCTTC. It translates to CASSFGGEDTNYGYTF.

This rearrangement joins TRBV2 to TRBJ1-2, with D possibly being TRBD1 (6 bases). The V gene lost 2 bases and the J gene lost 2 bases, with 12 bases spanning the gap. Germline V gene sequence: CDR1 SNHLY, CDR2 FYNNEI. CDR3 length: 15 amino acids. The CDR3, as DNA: TGTGCCAGCAGTGAAATTCGGCAGGGGAACTATGGCTACACCTTC. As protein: CASSEIRQGNYGYTF. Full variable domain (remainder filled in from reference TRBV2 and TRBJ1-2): EPEVTQTPSHQVTQMGQEVILRCVPISNHLYFYWYRQILGQKVEFLVSFYNNEISEKSEIFDDQFSVERPDGSNFTLKIRSTKLEDSAMYFCASSEIRQGNYGYTFGSGTRLTVV.

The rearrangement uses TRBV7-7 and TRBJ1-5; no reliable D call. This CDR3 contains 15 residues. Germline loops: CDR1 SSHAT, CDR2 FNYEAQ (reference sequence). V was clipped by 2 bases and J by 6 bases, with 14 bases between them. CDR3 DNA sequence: TGTGCCAGCAGCTTAATAGGGATCCGGGGTCAGCCCCAGCATTTT. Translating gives CASSLIGIRGQPQHF. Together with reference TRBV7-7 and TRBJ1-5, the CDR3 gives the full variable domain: GAGVSQSPRYKVTKRGQDVTLRCDPISSHATLYWYQQALGQGPEFLTYFNYEAQPDKSGLPSDRFSAERPEGSISTLTIQRTEQRDSAMYRCASSLIGIRGQPQHFGDGTRLSIL.

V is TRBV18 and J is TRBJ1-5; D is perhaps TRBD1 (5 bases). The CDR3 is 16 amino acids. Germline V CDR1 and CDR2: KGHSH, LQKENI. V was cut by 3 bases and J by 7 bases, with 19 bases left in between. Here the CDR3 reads CASSPSNVAGYQPQHF. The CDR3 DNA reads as TGTGCCAGCTCACCCTCAAATGTGGCAGGGTACCAGCCCCAGCATTTT.

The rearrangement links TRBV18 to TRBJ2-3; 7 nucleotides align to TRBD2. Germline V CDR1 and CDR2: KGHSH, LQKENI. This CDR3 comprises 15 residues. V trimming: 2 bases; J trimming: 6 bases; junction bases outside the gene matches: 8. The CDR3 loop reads CASSPSSGAPDTQYF. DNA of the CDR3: TGTGCCAGCTCACCAAGCAGCGGGGCCCCTGATACGCAGTATTTT.

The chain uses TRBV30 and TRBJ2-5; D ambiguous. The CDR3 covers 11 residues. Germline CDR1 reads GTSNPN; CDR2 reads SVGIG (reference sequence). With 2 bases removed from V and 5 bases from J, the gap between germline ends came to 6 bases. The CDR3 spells CAWSFIETQYF. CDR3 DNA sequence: TGTGCCTGGAGTTTTATTGAGACCCAGTACTTC. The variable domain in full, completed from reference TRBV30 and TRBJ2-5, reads SQTIHQWPATLVQPVGSPLSLECTVEGTSNPNLYWYRQAAGRGLQLLFYSVGIGQISSEVPQNLSASRPQDRQFILSSKKLLLSDSGFYLCAWSFIETQYFGPGTRLLVL.

CDR3 region: CASDRRTGTSNSPLHF. DNA for the CDR3: TGTGCCAGTGACCGAAGGACAGGGACTTCGAATTCACCCCTCCACTTT. The chain has TRBV2 and TRBJ1-6; 8 bases are shared with TRBD1. Germline V gene sequence: CDR1 SNHLY, CDR2 FYNNEI. This CDR3 has 16 amino acids. V lost 9 bases, J lost 7 bases, and 14 bases stayed unmatched.

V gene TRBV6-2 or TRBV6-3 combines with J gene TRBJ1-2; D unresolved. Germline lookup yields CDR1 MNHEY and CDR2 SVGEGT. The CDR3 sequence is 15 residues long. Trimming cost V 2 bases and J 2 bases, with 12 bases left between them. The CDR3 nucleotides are TGTGCCAGCAGTTACCGGGTAGGAGGCAACTATGGCTACACCTTC. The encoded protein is CASSYRVGGNYGYTF.

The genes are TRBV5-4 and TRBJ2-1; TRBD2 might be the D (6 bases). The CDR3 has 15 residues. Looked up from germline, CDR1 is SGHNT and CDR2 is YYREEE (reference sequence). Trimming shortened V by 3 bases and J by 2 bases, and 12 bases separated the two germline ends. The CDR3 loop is CASSSNSGPYNEQFF. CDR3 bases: TGTGCCAGCAGCTCGAATAGCGGTCCCTACAATGAGCAGTTCTTC.